Listed here is a single T cell receptor (beta chain). The sample is drawn from a study of T cell changes during pregnancy in multiple sclerosis. Per germline, CDR1 SGDLS and CDR2 YYNGEE. Trimming stripped 3 bases from V and 0 bases from J, with 7 bases between. This CDR3 spans 14 amino acids. Only in-frame clones appear in the TCRdb table, and some are missing; sequencing was by immunoSEQ multiplex PCR. Here the sample spans under 95,000 clones, just under 95% being singletons. The sequence was collected from a female donor in good health, enrolled as a control in a pregnancy study. This chain connects TRBV9 to TRBJ1-5; D is ambiguous. The sample consisted of peripheral blood, taken in the second trimester of pregnancy. CDR3 sequence reads: CASSESGSNQPQHF. The CDR3 region has the DNA TGTGCCAGCAGCGAGAGCGGTAGCAATCAGCCCCAGCATTTT.